The sample holds many counts of the clone carrying this T cell receptor (beta chain). The record originates from a study of T-cell reconstitution after alpha-beta-depleted transplantation in children. It was with unique molecular identifiers that the TCRbeta library was prepared. TCRdb called the PCR reads again in MiXCR, with one record for every CDR3 protein. Here the sample spans approximately 300,000 distinct CDR3 sequences, 10% being singletons. Trimming removed 1 base from V and 5 bases from J, with 16 bases in between. Germline lookup yields CDR1 SGHRS and CDR2 YFSETQ. This CDR3 is 17 amino acids long.

The receptor was isolated from a boy under three years old with acute myeloid leukemia, due to receive a stem cell transplant. The sequencing here drew on PBMCs, taken before TCRalphabeta/CD19-depleted stem cell transplant. The J gene is TRBJ1-6, the V gene TRBV5-1; tentatively, D is TRBD1 (5 bases). CDR3 in amino acids: CASSLLHPTEHNSPLHF. The CDR3 nucleotides are TGCGCCAGCAGCTTGTTACACCCGACAGAACATAATTCACCCCTCCACTTT.